The source of this T cell receptor beta chain is a study of human T cells and chemical hapten exposure (dated by TCRdb to 2020 to 2022). The study in broad terms: For sensitization, 2% DPC in acetone was applied to a roughly 2 cm by roughly 2 cm area of upper inner arm skin. The libraries were sequenced as a pool, and the TCR yield per sample differed mostly because of small variations in library volumes within the pool. Blood for TCR sequencing was provided by twenty-nine alopecia patients at one to four time points (pre-sensitization, 2, 6 and 24 weeks). This study followed changes in the peripheral blood TCR repertoire in vivo during primary and secondary sensitization of alopecia patients to the hapten diphenylcyclopropenone (DPC). Throughout the study period of around 25 weeks, patients also received therapeutic DPC doses to the scalp every week. The patient cohort, mostly female, included alopecia areata with under or over 50% scalp involvement, alopecia totalis and alopecia universalis. Blood samples were taken from patients before sensitization (week 0) and then at 2, 6 and about 24 weeks after DPC sensitization. Patch testing was performed on the upper back with Finn chambers containing 0.01% DPC, and the patch tests were scored after 6 days according to International Contact Dermatitis Research Group standards. Results and caveats for the whole study, not just this receptor: Expanded TCRs formed significantly more large CDR3 similarity clusters than pre-sensitization or healthy control sets, consistent with antigen-driven responses. Because every patient had alopecia, a presumed autoimmune disease, the patients' immune response might differ from that of healthy individuals. DPC sensitization did not change the number of TCRs with a frequency above 1 in 1000, and there was no evidence of changes in global repertoire structure. After repeated subsampling, changes were observed in the strength of the expansion versus patch-test correlation and in the threshold at which the correlation became significant. Patch test score correlated positively with the number of PT1 expanded TCRs, reaching significance at thresholds 8, 16 and 32 but not at 4.

V is pruned by 4 bases and J by 2 bases, leaving 5 bases of the junction without a gene match. CDR1 MNHNY and CDR2 SVGAGI are derived from the germline V gene (reference sequence). The CDR3 starts with the cysteine, ends with the phenylalanine, and has 15 residues. Only the CDR3 part of the read is kept: 45 bases, read in frame from the first base. This specimen's time point label, per the study, means: patch test 3, about 24 weeks after DPC sensitization. The treatment or condition tag for this specimen amounts to: therapeutic diphenylcyclopropenone sensitization with weekly scalp DPC. Blood at each patch-test visit was drawn before the patch test was applied. Patients were eligible if aged 18 to 70, diagnosed with alopecia and judged suitable for DPC therapy, and pregnant patients were excluded. Total RNA was extracted from unfractionated whole blood collected in Tempus Blood RNA tubes. Receptors were amplified or captured by RACE. These reads were obtained on a NextSeq 500. Library preparation attached unique molecular identifiers to individual cDNA molecules for quantitative, reproducible TCR counting. From each blood RNA sample, both TCR alpha and TCR beta chains were sequenced. Per the source publication's procedure: The median number of TCRs per sample was some 100,000, ranging from about 23,224 to 700,000. The Decombinator software suite was used to annotate V, J and CDR3 in the TCR reads. For PS versus PT1 abundance plots, all samples were subsampled to the same number of TCRs (28,000). Expanded TCRs were defined as absent before sensitization and observed at least eight times at the 2-week time point. In TCRdb, the public reads were trimmed at Q25 with fastp and aligned with MiXCR, with productive beta chains retained. Rows matching on CDR3 protein sequence are summarized as one entry with the most common DNA and genes. TCRdb, rather than the study authors, made the V and J calls. This sample holds approximately 60,000 distinct CDR3 sequences; 11% were observed only once. About 2% of the sample is held by the ten biggest clonotypes.

Worth noting for this clonotype: It lacks a known antigen. No base-level quality is on record; no much larger clone is a single base apart.

The clonotype was recovered from a woman in her twenties or thirties with alopecia areata. Some clones in this sample may be carry-over from other donors' samples. The rearrangement combines TRBV6-6 with TRBJ1-5, and 7 junction bases match TRBD1. The sample in question was whole blood, obtained in connection with sensitization to the hapten diphenylcyclopropenone (DPC). The sequenced DNA: TGTGCCAGCAGTTCCCAGGGGGTTGGCAATCAGCCCCAGCATTTT. Its amino acids are CASSSQGVGNQPQHF.